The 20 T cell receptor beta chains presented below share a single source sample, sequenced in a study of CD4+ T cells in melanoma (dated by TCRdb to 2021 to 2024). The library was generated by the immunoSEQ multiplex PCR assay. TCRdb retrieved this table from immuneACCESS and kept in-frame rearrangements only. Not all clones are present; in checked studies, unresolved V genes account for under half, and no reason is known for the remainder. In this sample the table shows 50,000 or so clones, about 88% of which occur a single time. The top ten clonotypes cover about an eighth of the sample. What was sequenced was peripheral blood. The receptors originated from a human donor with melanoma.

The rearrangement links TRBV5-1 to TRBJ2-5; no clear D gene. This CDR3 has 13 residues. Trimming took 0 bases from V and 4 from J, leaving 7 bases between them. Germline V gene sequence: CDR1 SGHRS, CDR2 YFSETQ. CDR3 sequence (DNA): TGCGCCAGCAGCTTGGCAGTCTCAGAGACCCAGTACTTC. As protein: CASSLAVSETQYF.

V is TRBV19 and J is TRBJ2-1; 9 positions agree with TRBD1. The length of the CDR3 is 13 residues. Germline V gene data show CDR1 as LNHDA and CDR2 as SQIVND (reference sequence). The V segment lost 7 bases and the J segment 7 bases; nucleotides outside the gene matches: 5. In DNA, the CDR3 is TGTGCCAGTACCGGGACAGGGACGAATGAGCAGTTCTTC. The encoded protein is CASTGTGTNEQFF. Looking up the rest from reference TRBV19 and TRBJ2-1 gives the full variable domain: DGGITQSPKYLFRKEGQNVTLSCEQNLNHDAMYWYRQDPGQGLRLIYYSQIVNDFQKGDIAEGYSVSREKKESFPLTVTSAQKNPTAFYLCASTGTGTNEQFFGPGTRLTVL.

The CDR3 DNA sequence: TGTGCCAGCAGCTTAGTAGGGGCAGATACGCAGTATTTT. Its translation: CASSLVGADTQYF. V is TRBV11-3 and J is TRBJ2-3; perhaps TRBD1 as D (5 bases). Deletions cut 1 base from V and 4 bases from J, with 6 bases between. Germline-derived CDR1 and CDR2 are SGHNT and YENEEA. This CDR3 has 13 residues.

The DNA of the CDR3 is TGTGCCAGTAGCCACAGGGGGCCGTACAATGAGCAGTTCTTC. This encodes CASSHRGPYNEQFF. The chain joins TRBV19 to TRBJ2-1, with 9 bases identical to TRBD1. V dropped 6 bases and J dropped 4; count of bases not matched to a gene: 4. Germline-derived CDR1 and CDR2 are LNHDA and SQIVND (reference sequence). The CDR3 consists of 14 residues.

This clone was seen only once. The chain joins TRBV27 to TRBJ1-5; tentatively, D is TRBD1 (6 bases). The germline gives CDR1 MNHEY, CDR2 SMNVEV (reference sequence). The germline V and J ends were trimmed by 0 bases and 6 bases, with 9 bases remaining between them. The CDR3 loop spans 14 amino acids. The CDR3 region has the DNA TGTGCCAGCAGTTTATCAGGGGGGATTCAGCCCCAGCATTTT. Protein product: CASSLSGGIQPQHF.

The CDR3 here is CASSFPGSREQYF. The CDR3 coding sequence is TGTGCCAGCAGCTTCCCAGGGTCGAGAGAGCAGTACTTC. The V gene is TRBV7-9, the J gene TRBJ2-7; possible D gene TRBD1, 5 bases. Per germline, CDR1 SEHNR and CDR2 FQNEAQ (reference sequence). The V end was cut by 3 bases, the J end by 7 bases, with 13 bases between. This CDR3 is 13 amino acids long.

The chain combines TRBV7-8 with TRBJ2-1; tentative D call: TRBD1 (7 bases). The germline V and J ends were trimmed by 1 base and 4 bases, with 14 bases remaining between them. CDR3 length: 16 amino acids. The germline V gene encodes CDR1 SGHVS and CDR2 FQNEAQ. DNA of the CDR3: TGTGCCAGCAGCTTAGTTCAGGGGGGAAGGTACAATGAGCAGTTCTTC. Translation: CASSLVQGGRYNEQFF.

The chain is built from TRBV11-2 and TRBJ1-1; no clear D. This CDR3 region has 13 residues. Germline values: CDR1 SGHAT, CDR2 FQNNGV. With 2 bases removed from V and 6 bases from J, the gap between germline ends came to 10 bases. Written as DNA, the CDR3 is TGTGCCAGCAGCTTAAAGAAGGACGCTGAAGCTTTCTTT. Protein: CASSLKKDAEAFF.

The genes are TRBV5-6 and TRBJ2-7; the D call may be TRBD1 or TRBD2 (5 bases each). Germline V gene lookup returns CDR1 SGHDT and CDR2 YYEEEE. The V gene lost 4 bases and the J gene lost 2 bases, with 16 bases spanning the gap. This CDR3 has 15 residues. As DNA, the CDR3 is TGTGCCAGCAGCATCGGGCCCGGGGCCGCCTACGAGCAGTACTTC. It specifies CASSIGPGAAYEQYF.

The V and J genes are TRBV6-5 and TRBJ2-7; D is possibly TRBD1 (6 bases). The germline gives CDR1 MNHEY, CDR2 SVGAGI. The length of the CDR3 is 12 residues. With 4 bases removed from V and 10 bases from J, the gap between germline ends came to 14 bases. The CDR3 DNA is TGTGCCAGCAGTTGGGGGCAAGGACACCAGTACTTC. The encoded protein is CASSWGQGHQYF.

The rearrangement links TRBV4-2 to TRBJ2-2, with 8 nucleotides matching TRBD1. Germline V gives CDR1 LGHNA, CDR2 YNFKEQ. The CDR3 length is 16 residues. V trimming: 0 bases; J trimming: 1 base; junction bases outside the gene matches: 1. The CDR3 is CASSQEGTGNTGELFF. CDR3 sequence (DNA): TGTGCCAGCAGCCAAGAGGGGACAGGGAACACCGGGGAGCTGTTTTTT.

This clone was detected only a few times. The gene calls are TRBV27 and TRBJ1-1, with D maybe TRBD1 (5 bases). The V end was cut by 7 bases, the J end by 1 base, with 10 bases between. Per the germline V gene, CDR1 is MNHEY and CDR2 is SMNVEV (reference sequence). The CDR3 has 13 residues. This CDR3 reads CASTGQGNTEAFF. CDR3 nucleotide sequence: TGTGCCAGCACAGGGCAGGGGAACACTGAAGCTTTCTTT.

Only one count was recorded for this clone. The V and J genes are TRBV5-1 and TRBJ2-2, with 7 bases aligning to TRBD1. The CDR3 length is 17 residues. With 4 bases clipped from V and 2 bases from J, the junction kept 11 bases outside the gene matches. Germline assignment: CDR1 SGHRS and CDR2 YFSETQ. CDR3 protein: CASSPGRDSLNTGELFF. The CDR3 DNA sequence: TGCGCCAGCAGCCCCGGTCGGGACAGCCTAAACACCGGGGAGCTGTTTTTT.

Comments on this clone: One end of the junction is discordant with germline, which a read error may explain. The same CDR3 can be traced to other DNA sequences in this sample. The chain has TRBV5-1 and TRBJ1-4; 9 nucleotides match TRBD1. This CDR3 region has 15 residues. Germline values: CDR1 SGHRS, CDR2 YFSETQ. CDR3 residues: CASSTPGTGNEKLFF. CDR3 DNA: TGCGCCAGCAGCACCCCCGGGACAGGGAATGAAAAGCTGTTTTTT. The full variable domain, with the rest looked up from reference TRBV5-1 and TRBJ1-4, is KAGVTQTPRYLIKTRGQQVTLSCSPISGHRSVSWYQQTPGQGLQFLFEYFSETQRNKGNFPGRFSGRQFSNSRSEMNVSTLELGDSALYLCASSTPGTGNEKLFFGSGTQLSVL.

CDR3 sequence: CASSFTTGGYQPQHF. The CDR3 nucleotides read TGTGCCAGCAGTTTTACCACAGGGGGTTATCAGCCCCAGCATTTT. The chain is built from TRBV28 and TRBJ1-5; TRBD1 aligns across 8 bases. The CDR3 has 15 amino acids. CDR1 is MDHEN, CDR2 SYDVKM, per germline. The junction had 6 bases not matched to a gene; V was cut back by 3 bases and J by 5 bases.

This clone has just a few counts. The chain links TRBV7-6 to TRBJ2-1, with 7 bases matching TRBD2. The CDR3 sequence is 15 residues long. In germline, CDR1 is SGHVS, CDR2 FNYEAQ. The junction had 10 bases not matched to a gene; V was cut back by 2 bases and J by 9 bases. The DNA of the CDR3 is TGTGCCAGCAGCTTATTGGGCGGGGGAGCCGTTGAGCAGTTCTTC. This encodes CASSLLGGGAVEQFF.

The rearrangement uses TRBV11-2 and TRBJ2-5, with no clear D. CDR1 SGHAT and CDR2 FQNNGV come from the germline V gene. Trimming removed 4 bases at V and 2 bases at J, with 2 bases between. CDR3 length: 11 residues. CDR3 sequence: CASSYQETQYF. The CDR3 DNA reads TGTGCCAGCAGCTATCAAGAGACCCAGTACTTC.

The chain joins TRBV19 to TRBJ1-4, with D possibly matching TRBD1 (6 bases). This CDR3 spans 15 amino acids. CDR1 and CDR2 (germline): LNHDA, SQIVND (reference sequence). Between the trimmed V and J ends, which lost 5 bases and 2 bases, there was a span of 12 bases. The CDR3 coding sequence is TGTGCCAGTAGTCTTCGAACAGGGACTAATGAAAAACTGTTTTTT. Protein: CASSLRTGTNEKLFF.

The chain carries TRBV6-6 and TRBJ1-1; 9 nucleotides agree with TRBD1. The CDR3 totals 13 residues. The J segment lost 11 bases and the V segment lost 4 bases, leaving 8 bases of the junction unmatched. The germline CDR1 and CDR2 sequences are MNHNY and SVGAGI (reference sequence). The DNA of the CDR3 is TGTGCCAGCAGTTCGGACAGGGGAATAGAGGCTTTCTTT. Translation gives CASSSDRGIEAFF.

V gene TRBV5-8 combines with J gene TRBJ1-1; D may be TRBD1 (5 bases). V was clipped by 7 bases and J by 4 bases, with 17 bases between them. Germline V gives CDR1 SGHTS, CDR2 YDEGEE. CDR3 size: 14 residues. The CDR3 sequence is CASLSRPGSTEAFF. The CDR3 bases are TGTGCCAGCCTTTCTCGACCAGGGTCCACTGAAGCTTTCTTT. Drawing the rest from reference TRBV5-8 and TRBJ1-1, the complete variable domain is EAGVTQSPTHLIKTRGQQATLRCSPISGHTSVYWYQQALGLGLQFLLWYDEGEERNRGNFPPRFSGRQFPNYSSELNVNALELEDSALYLCASLSRPGSTEAFFGQGTRLTVV.